This TCR beta chain appears in the sequencing data of a study of T cell responses to AZD1222 COVID-19 vaccine. Findings and limits, study-wide: Regions left unmutated in variants are reportedly the target of nearly half of spike-specific TCRs. The sample set comprised mostly white British donors with more females, and clonal diversity was possibly underestimated. Dominant CD4 TCR responses targeted spike regions 160-218 and 743-854. The number of AZD1222 recipients seropositive at baseline was only five to seven.

Of note for this clone: The antigen is unknown.

Trimming took off 4 bases at V and 5 bases at J, with 8 bases between the two ends. Germline-derived CDR1 and CDR2 are LGHDT and YNNKEL (reference sequence). The CDR3 runs 12 residues. This table comes from immunoSEQ multiplex PCR, and its TCRdb copy is limited to in-frame clones, with some not included. Here the sample spans around 140,000 clones, 85% to 95% being singletons. Source: peripheral blood, taken after recovery from COVID-19. The chain is built from TRBV3-1 (or the pseudogene TRBV3-2) and TRBJ2-5, with unresolved D. The source of this sequence is an adult who had recovered from COVID-19. CDR3 nucleotide sequence: TGTGCCAGCAGCCCAGCATCGGAGACCCAGTACTTC. This codes for CASSPASETQYF.